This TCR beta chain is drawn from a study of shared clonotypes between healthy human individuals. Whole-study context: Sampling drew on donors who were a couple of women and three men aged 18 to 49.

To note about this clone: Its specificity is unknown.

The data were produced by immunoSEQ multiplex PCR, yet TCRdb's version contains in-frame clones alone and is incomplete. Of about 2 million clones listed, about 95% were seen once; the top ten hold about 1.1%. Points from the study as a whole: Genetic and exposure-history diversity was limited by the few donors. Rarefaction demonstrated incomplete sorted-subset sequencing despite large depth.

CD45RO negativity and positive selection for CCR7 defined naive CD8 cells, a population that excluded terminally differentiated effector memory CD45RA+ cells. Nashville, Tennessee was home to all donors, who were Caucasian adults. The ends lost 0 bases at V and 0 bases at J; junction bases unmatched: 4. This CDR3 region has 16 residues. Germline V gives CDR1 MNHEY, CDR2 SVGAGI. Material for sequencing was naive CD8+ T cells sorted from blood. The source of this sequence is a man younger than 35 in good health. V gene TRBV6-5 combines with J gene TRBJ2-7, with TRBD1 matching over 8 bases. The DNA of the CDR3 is TGTGCCAGCAGTTACTCGAGGGACAGGCCCTCCTACGAGCAGTACTTC. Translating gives CASSYSRDRPSYEQYF.